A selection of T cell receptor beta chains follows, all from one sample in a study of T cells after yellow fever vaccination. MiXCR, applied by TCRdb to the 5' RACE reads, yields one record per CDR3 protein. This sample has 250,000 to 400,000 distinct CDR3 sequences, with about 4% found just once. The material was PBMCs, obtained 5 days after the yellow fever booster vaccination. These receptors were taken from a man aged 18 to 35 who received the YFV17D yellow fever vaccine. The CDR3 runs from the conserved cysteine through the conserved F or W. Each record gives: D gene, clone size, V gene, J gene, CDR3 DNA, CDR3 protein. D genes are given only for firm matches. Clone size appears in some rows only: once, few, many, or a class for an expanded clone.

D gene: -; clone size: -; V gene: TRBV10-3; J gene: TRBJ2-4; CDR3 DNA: TGTGCCATCAGTGCCTCGACTGGAATCAGCATTCAGTACTTC; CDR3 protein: CAISASTGISIQYF
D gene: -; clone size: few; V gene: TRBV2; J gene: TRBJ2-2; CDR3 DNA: TGTGCCAGCAGTTTCGACAGGTTACCCGGGGAGCTGTTTTTT; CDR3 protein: CASSFDRLPGELFF
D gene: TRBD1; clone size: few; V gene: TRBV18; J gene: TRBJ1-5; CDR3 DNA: TGTGCCAGCTCACCAGACAGGGTCAATTCCCAGCATTTT; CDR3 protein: CASSPDRVNSQHF
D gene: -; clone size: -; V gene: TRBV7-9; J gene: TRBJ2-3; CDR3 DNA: TGTGCCAGCAGGCCCGGGACGACGAACACAGATACGCAGTATTTT; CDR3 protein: CASRPGTTNTDTQYF
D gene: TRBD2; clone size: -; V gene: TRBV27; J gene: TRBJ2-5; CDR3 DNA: TGTGCCAGCAGGCTAGCGGGGGGCGGGGAGACCCAGTACTTC; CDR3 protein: CASRLAGGGETQYF
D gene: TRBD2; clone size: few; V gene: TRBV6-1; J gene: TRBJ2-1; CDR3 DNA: TGTGCCAGCGCAAGAGTGGCTAGCGGCGGGGGTGAGCAGTTCTTC; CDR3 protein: CASARVASGGGEQFF
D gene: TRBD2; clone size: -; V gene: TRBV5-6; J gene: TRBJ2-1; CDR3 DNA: TGTGCCAGCAGAATAAGCGGGGGGGCGGCCAATGAGCAGTTCTTC; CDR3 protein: CASRISGGAANEQFF
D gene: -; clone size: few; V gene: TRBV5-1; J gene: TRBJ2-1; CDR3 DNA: TGCGCCAGCAGCTCCACGGTGATAGCCGAACCCTACAATGAGCAGTTCTTC; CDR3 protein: CASSSTVIAEPYNEQFF
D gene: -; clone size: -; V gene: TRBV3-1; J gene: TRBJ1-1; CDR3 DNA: TGTGCCAGCAGCCAAGAGGGGAATACTGAAGCTTTCTTT; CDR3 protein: CASSQEGNTEAFF
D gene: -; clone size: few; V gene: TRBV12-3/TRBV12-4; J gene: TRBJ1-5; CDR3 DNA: TGTGCCAGCATGAGTGGGGAACCCAATCAGCCCCAGCATTTT; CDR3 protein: CASMSGEPNQPQHF
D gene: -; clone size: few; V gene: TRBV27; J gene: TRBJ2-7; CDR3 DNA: TGTGCCAGCAGCCTAGGGTATTTTTACGAGCAGTACTTC; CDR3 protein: CASSLGYFYEQYF
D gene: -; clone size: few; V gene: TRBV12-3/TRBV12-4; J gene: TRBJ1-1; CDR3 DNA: TGTGCCAGCAGTTTATCCTTAGCAGGACGGACTGAAGCTTTCTTT; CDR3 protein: CASSLSLAGRTEAFF
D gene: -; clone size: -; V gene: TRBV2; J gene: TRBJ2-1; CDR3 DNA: TGTGCCAGCAGTCCGACGTTGTTCTTC; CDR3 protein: CASSPTLFF
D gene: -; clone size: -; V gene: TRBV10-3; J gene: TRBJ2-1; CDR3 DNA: TGTGCCTCAATAAGCTCCTACAATGAGCAGTTCTTC; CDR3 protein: CASISSYNEQFF
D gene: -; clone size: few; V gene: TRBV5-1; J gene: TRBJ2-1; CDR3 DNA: TGCGCCAGCAGCTCGCTGGGGGGGGCGACGCAGTTCTTC; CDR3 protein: CASSSLGGATQFF
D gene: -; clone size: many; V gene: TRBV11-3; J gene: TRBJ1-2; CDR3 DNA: TGTGCCAGCAGCTTAGAGTGGCAGGGCAATGGCTACACCTTC; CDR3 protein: CASSLEWQGNGYTF
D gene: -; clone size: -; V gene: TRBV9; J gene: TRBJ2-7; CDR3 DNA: TGTGCCAGCAGCGTAGATTGGGAGCGTGGCTACGAGCAGTACTTC; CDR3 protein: CASSVDWERGYEQYF
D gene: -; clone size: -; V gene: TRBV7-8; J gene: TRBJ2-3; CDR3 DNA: TGTGCCAGCAGCCCGCACAGCACAGATACGCAGTATTTT; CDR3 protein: CASSPHSTDTQYF
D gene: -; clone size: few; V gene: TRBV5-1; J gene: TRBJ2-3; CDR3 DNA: TGCGCCAGCAGCTTGACGGGGGTCGAAGATACGCAGTATTTT; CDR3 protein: CASSLTGVEDTQYF
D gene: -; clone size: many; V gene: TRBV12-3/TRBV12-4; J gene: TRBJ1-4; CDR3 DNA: TGTGCCAGCAGAGCTCGGGCAACTAATGAAAAACTGTTTTTT; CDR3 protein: CASRARATNEKLFF
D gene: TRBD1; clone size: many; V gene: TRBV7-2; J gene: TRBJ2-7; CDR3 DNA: TGTGCCAGCAGCCGGGACAGGGGATTCTACGAGCAGTACTTC; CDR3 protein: CASSRDRGFYEQYF
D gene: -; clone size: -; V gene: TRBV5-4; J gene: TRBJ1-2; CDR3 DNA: TGTGCCAGCAGCCCCGACACGCAAGGTGACTATGGCTACACCTTC; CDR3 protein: CASSPDTQGDYGYTF
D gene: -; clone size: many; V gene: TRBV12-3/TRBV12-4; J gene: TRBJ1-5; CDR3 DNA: TGTGCCAGCAGAAGGGGGGGTCTCGGCCAGCCCCAGCATTTT; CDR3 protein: CASRRGGLGQPQHF
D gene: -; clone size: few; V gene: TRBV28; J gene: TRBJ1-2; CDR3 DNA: TGTGCCAGCAGAGGTACAGAAAACTATGGCTACACCTTC; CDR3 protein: CASRGTENYGYTF
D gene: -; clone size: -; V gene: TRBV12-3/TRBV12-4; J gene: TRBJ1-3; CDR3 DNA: TGTGCCAGCAGCATGAGGGTAGGAAACACCATATATTTT; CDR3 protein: CASSMRVGNTIYF
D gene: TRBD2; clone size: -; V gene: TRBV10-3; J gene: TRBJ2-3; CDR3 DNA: TGTGCCATACTCGTAGCGGGCCGGGATACGCAGTATTTT; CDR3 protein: CAILVAGRDTQYF
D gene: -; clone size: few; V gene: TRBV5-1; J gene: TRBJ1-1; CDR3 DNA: TGCGCCAGCAGCGCTGCACCGGGTCTTTTATTGAACACTGAAGCTTTCTTT; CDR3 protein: CASSAAPGLLLNTEAFF
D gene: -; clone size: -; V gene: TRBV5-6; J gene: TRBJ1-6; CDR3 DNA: TGTGCCAGCAGCTGGGGTTTTGGCCCACCCCTCCACTTT; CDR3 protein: CASSWGFGPPLHF
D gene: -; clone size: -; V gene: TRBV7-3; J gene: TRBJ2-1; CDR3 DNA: TGTGCCAGCAGCTTAGTCCCCCAAGAGCAGTTCTTC; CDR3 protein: CASSLVPQEQFF
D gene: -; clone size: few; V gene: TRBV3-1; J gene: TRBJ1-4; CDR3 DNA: TGTGCCAGCAGCCAAGTTGAGGAAAAACTGTTTTTT; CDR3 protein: CASSQVEEKLFF
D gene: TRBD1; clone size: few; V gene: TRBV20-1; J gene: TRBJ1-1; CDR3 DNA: TGCAGTGCCAACAGGGGGTCCAACACTGAAGCTTTCTTT; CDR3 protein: CSANRGSNTEAFF
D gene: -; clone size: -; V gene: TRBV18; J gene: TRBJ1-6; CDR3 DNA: TGTGCCAGCTCACCATCCCAGGGAACGAGTTCACCCCTCCACTTT; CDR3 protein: CASSPSQGTSSPLHF
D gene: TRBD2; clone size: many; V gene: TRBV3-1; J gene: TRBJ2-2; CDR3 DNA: TGTGCCGGCTCGCGGGGGGCGAACACCGGGGAGCTGTTTTTT; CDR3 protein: CAGSRGANTGELFF
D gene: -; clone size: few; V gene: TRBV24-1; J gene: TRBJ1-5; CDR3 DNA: TGTGCCACCAGTGACCGTACAGGAAATCAGCCCCAGCATTTT; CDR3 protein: CATSDRTGNQPQHF
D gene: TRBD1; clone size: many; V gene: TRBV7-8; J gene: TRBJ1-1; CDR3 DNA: TGTGCCAGCAGCTTAATTACCGGACAGGTTGGCGGCACTGAAGCTTTCTTT; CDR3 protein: CASSLITGQVGGTEAFF
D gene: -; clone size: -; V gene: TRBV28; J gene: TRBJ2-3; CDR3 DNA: TGTGCCAGCAGGGAACTTGGGGGGAGACTTTCAGATACGCAGTATTTT; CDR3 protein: CASRELGGRLSDTQYF
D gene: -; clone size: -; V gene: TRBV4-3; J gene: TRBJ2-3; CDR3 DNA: TGCGCCAGCAGCCTCAATCCCGTGGGCACAGATACGCAGTATTTT; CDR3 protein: CASSLNPVGTDTQYF
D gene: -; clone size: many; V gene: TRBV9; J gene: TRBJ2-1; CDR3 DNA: TGTGCCAGCAGCGTAGAGAGCGGAGGGGGGTACAATGAGCAGTTCTTC; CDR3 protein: CASSVESGGGYNEQFF
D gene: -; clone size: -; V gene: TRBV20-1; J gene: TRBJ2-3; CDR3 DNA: TGCAGTGCTAGGGCCGGGTCGGACGCAGATACGCAGTATTTT; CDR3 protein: CSARAGSDADTQYF
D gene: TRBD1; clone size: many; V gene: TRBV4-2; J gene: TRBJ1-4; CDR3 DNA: TGTGCCAGCAGCCAAGGGGACAGGGGGTCGGAACTGTTTTTT; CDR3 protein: CASSQGDRGSELFF
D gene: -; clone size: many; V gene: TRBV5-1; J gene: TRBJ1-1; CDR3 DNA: TGCGCCAGCAGCTTCGGTGGATACACTGAAGCTTTCTTT; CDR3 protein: CASSFGGYTEAFF
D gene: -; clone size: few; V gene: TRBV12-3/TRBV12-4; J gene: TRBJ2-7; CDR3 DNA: TGTGCCAGCAGGTCGCACAGGGAAGGCGAGCAGTACTTC; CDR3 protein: CASRSHREGEQYF
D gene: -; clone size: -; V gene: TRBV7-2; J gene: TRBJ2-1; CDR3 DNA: TGTGCCAGCAGGGGGGCTAGGTCTACCTACAATGAGCAGTTCTTC; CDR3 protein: CASRGARSTYNEQFF
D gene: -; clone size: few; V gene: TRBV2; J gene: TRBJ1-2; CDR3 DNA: TGTGCCAGCAGTGAGGGGTTCTTAGACTATGGCTACACCTTC; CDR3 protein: CASSEGFLDYGYTF
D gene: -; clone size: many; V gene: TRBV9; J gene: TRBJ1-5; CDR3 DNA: TGTGCCAGCAGCGTAGCAGGGGTTCGCAATCAGCCCCAGCATTTT; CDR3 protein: CASSVAGVRNQPQHF
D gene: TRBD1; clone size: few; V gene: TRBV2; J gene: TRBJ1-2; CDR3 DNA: TGTGCCAGCAGTGAGGCGAGACAGGGATCTGGCTACACCTTC; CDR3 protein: CASSEARQGSGYTF
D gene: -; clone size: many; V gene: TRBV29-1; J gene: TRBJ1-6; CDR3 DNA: TGCAGCGTTACCCGGGGCCATAATTCACCCCTCCACTTT; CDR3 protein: CSVTRGHNSPLHF
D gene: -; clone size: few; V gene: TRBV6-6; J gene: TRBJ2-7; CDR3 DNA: TGTGCCAGCAGTTACGGGGAGTTTAAAGAGCAGTACTTC; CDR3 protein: CASSYGEFKEQYF
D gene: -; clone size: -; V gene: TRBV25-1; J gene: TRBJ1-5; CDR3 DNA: TGTGCCAGCACCGGGCCCGGAAAGACTTATAGCAATCAGCCCCAGCATTTT; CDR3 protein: CASTGPGKTYSNQPQHF
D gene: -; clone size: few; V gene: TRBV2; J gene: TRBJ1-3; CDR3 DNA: TGTGCCAGCAGTGACCGGGGAAGTGTCAACACCATATATTTT; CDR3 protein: CASSDRGSVNTIYF